The source of this T cell receptor (beta chain) is a study of blood T cell repertoires in COVID-19. Study in general: Donors in the United States, Italy and Spain gave samples during acute or convalescent COVID-19. Sources were T cells, B-cell-depleted T cells, or PBMCs; the material itself was cDNA or gDNA.

V was clipped by 3 bases and J by 1 base; unmatched bases: 12. Germline V gene sequence: CDR1 GTSNPN, CDR2 SVGIG (reference sequence). The CDR3 length is 19 residues. As processed by the authors: For nucleated cells, counts were estimated from reference gene primer amplification. Generated by immunoSEQ multiplex PCR, the TCRdb table keeps only in-frame clones and is missing some. Clone size and the V and J calls come from that table; the DNA yielded D and trimming. The sample holds 45,000 to 60,000 clones, about 89% seen once. V gene TRBV30 combines with J gene TRBJ1-6, with TRBD1 matching over 10 bases. Sample: peripheral blood. This TCR was recovered from an older man with active COVID-19. The CDR3 sequence is CAWSPSRTGGVSYNSPLHF. The DNA for the CDR3 is TGTGCCTGGAGCCCTTCCCGGACAGGGGGTGTATCCTATAATTCACCCCTCCACTTT.